The source of this TCR beta chain is a study of tumor-infiltrating lymphocytes in primary liver carcinoma. The authors made TCR beta cDNA from about 500 ng total RNA with a constant-region primer. For TCR beta, libraries were produced by three nested multiplex PCR rounds using slightly modified ARM-PCR. Two initial PCR rounds of roughly 10 cycles each paired TRBV1-TRBV30 forward primers with a C-beta reverse primer. TCRdb processed the multiplex PCR reads anew with MiXCR; each CDR3 protein has one entry. The sample holds 120,000 or so distinct CDR3 sequences; 50% to 65% are singletons and the top ten take around 9.7%. From around 18-30 mg of unsorted bulk tissue, DNA and RNA were co-extracted together. The patients presented with primary liver carcinoma, which was managed through surgical resection. Researchers took samples from five separate regions of each tumor. Trimming stripped 7 bases from V and 2 bases from J, with 11 bases between. This CDR3 is built from 13 residues. Germline V gives CDR1 SEHNR, CDR2 FQNEAQ (reference sequence).

V and J are TRBV7-9 and TRBJ1-1; the D gene is possibly TRBD1 (6 bases). The sample taken for sequencing was liver tumor tissue from sampling region 1. As for subset: tumor region T1, superior pole. This receptor was obtained from a woman aged 55-69 years with primary liver carcinoma and hepatitis B virus infection. The CDR3 loop is CASTLGANTEAFF. The CDR3 coding sequence is TGTGCCAGCACCCTGGGGGCAAACACTGAAGCTTTCTTT.